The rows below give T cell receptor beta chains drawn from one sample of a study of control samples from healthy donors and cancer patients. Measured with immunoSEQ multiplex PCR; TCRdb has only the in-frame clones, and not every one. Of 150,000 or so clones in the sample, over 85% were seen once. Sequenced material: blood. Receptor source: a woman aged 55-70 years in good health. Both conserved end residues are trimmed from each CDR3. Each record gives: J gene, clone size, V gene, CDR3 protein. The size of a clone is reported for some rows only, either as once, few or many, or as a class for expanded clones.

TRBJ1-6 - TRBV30 AWSVNSPLH
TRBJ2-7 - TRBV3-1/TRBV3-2 ASSHKVWGYEQY
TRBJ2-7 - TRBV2 ASIGQGGSYEQY
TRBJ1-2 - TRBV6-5 ASSRDDYGYT
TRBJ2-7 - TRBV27 ASRGDYLGTEQY
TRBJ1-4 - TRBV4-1 ASSKGQATNEKLF
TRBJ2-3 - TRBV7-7 ASSRDPPATQY
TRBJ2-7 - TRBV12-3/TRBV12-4 ASSAWTEQY
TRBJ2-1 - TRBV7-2 ASSESGGASYNEQF
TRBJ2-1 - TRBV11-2 ASSFGYEQF
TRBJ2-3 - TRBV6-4 ASSVSAGSGDTQY
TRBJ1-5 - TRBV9 ASSVGGQGSNQPQH
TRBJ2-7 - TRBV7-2 ASMTQGLTYEQY
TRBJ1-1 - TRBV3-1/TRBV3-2 ASSLTLNTEAF
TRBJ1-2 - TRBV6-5 ASAGLWGYT
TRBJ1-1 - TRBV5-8 ASSPRTGKNTEAF
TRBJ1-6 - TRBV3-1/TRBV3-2 ASSQVGDGNSPLH
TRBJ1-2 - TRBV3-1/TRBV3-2 ASSQGHSNYGYT
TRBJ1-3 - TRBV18 ASSLAGMAGNTIY
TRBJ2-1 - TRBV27 ASSFHPDDNEQF
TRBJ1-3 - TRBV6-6 ASSYPQSSGNTIY
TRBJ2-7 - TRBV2 ASSERLAYEQY
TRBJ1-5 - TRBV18 ASSPVGNQPQH
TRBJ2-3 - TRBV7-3 ASSPGGGRTDTQY
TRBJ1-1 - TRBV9 ASSVAGHTEAF
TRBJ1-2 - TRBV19 ASSMAGTGVTLYGYT
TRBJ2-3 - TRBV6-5 ASSYGKRQGTDTQY
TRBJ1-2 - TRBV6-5 ASSYSEGANYGYT
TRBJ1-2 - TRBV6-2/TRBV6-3 ASSYSSSAVGYT
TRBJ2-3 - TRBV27 ASRPYRDRATDTQY
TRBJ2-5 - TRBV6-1 ASSPGGETQY
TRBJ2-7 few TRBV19 ASSISFGVFYEQY
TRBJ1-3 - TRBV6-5 ASSLGTSRNTIY
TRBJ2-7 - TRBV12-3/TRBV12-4 ASSLASVYEQY
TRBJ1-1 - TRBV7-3 ASKGQLNTEAF
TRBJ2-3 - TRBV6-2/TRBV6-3 ASSHTDYGPDTQY
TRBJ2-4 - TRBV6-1 ASSEWGTGDLY
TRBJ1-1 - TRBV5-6 ASSLFGKNTEAF
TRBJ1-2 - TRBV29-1 SVELRTGEFLYGYT
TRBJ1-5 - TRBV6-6 ASSYGPGALNQPQH
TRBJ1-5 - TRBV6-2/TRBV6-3 ASSNPEQGYFRPQH
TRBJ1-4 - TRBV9 ASSPPGPTTNEKLF